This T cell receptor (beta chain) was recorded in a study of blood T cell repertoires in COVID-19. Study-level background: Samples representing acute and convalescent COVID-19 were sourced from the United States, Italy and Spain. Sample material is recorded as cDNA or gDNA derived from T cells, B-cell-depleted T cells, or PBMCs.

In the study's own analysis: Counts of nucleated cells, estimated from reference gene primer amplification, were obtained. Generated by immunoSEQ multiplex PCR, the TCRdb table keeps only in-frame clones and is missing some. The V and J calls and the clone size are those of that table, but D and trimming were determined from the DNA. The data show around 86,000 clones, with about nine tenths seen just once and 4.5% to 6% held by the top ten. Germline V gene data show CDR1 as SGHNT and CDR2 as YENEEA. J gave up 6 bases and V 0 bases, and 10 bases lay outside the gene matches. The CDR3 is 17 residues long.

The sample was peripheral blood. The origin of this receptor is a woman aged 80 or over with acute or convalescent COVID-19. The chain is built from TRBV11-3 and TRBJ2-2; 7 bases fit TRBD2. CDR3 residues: CASSLDGAGEQPGELFF. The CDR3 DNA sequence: TGTGCCAGCAGCTTAGATGGGGCGGGAGAGCAACCCGGGGAGCTGTTTTTT.